This T cell receptor (beta chain) was recovered during a study of shared clonotypes between healthy human individuals. Study conclusions and caveats: When compared with the clonotypes that were shared by all four sorted-subset donors, the non-shared clonotypes turned out to have lower generation probabilities.

Trimming removed 1 base at V and 6 bases at J, with 10 bases between. CDR3 size: 13 residues. Germline loops: CDR1 MGHRA, CDR2 YSYEKL. The protocol was immunoSEQ multiplex PCR, while the TCRdb copy is restricted to in-frame clones and leaves out a portion. The sample lists about 800,000 clones; around 96% were seen once. Naivety among CD8 cells was defined by CD45RO negativity and positive CCR7 selection, thereby excluding terminally differentiated effector memory CD45RA+ cells. For this clone: What it binds is unknown.

This TCR derives from a man aged 25-45 years in good health. The chain links TRBV4-1 to TRBJ2-7; D possibly matches TRBD1 or TRBD2 (5 bases each). Input material: naive CD8+ T cells sorted from blood. Here the CDR3 reads CASSQGIGTEQYF. DNA for the CDR3: TGCGCCAGCAGCCAAGGTATCGGGACCGAGCAGTACTTC.